The 18 T cell receptor beta chains given below trace back to one sample, sequenced in a study of tumor-infiltrating lymphocytes in primary liver carcinoma. Taking about 18-32 mg of unsorted bulk tissue, the authors co-extracted RNA and DNA. The researchers produced TCR beta cDNA from roughly 500 ng total RNA with a constant-region primer. Three nested multiplex PCR rounds, a slightly modified ARM-PCR method, built the TCR beta libraries. Investigators reported that the first two PCR rounds, at 10 to 11 cycles each, used TRBV1-TRBV30 forward primers with a C-beta reverse primer. MiXCR was run by TCRdb on the multiplex PCR reads, yielding one entry per CDR3 protein. This table holds tens of thousands of distinct CDR3 sequences, around 73% found once. The sequencing sample was made of liver tumor tissue from sampling region 5. This sample's subset: tumor region T5, tumor centre. Receptor source: a man in his forties with primary liver carcinoma and hepatitis B virus infection.

This clonotype occurred once. V usage is TRBV19 and J usage is TRBJ2-1; 8 bases agree with TRBD1. Germline-derived CDR1 and CDR2 are LNHDA and SQIVND (reference sequence). V gave up 10 bases and J gave up 7 bases; unmatched junction bases: 15. The CDR3 spans 15 residues. The CDR3 protein is CATANDRTGGNEQFF. The DNA for the CDR3 is TGTGCCACTGCCAACGACCGTACAGGGGGAAATGAGCAGTTCTTC.

As regards this clonotype: A junction boundary mismatches the germline segment, possibly from a read error. This chain connects TRBV30 to TRBJ1-2, with 8 positions matching TRBD1. CDR3 size: 12 residues. The germline V gene has CDR1 GTSNPN and CDR2 SVGIG (reference sequence). The CDR3 protein is CTWTWDRLSCTF. The CDR3 region has the DNA TGTACCTGGACCTGGGACAGGCTCAGCTGCACCTTC.

By share, this clonotype counts as medium-sized. V usage is TRBV12-3 or TRBV12-4 and J usage is TRBJ1-1; 8 bases agree with TRBD1. V lost 3 bases and J lost 4; bases outside the gene matches: 7. The CDR3 spans 15 residues. DNA of the CDR3: TGTGCCAGCAGTTTCCCCCCAGGGGGCAGCACTGAAGCTTTCTTT. Its translation is CASSFPPGGSTEAFF.

Concerning this clonotype itself: It is likely a read error, because the conserved phenylalanine at the end of the CDR3 is missing. The chain combines TRBV7-8 with TRBJ2-3, with D possibly being TRBD1 (6 bases). Germline V gene sequence: CDR1 SGHVS, CDR2 FQNEAQ. The CDR3 runs 16 residues. The CDR3 nucleotides are TGTGCCAGCAGCTTAGAGTCAGGTGGGGGCACACATACGCAGTATCTT. This sequence encodes CASSLESGGGTHTQYL.

A remark on this clonotype: At one boundary the junction diverges from the germline segment, which might be a read error. The chain links TRBV5-4 to TRBJ2-1, with TRBD2 matching 11 bases. The CDR3 spans 15 residues. CDR1 and CDR2 (germline): SGHNT, YYREEE (reference sequence). The CDR3 DNA sequence: TGTGTCAGCAGCCAGACTAGCGGGGACTACAATGAGCACTTCTTC. Translated, it gives CVSSQTSGDYNEHFF.

In the case of this clonotype: A read error may produce the germline difference seen at one junction end. Here the CDR3 reads CASSLNQGSDQPQHF. Here the CDR3 DNA reads TGTGCCAGCAGTTTAAATCAGGGTAGCGATCAGCCCCAGCATTTT. The chain has TRBV12-3 or TRBV12-4 and TRBJ1-5, with D possibly being TRBD1 (5 bases). This CDR3 has 15 amino acids.

This clonotype was counted many times. This may stem from a read error, because a much larger clone lies one nucleotide away. Given the absence of the conserved phenylalanine or tryptophan at the CDR3 end, a read error is likely. V and J are TRBV6-1 and TRBJ1-1, with unresolved D. Per the germline V gene, CDR1 is MNHNS and CDR2 is SASEGT. The CDR3 contains 11 residues. The V end lost 7 bases, the J end lost 10 bases, and 13 bases lay between the germline ends. In DNA, the CDR3 is TGTGCCAGCACCGCGGACGGAGGAGCTTTCGTT. The encoded protein is CASTADGGAFV.

About this clonotype: One junction end disagrees with the germline gene, perhaps due to a read error. The chain carries TRBV11-1 and TRBJ2-7, with D tentatively TRBD2 (6 bases). The CDR3 runs to 15 residues. Germline CDR1 and CDR2: SGHAT and FQDESV (reference sequence). This CDR3 is CAGNSSRDSSYEQYF. For the CDR3, the DNA is TGTGCCGGCAACTCGTCCCGGGACTCCTCCTACGAGCAATACTTC.

This clonotype was detected only once. The V and J genes are TRBV29-1 and TRBJ2-3; D not certain. Germline V gives CDR1 SQVTM, CDR2 ANQGSEA. The CDR3 runs to 11 residues. Here the CDR3 DNA reads TGCACGGGCGGAGGCACAGATACGCAGTATTTT. Its translation is CTGGGTDTQYF.

For this clonotype: Compared with germline, one end of the junction differs, possibly owing to a read error. This chain joins TRBV29-1 and TRBJ2-3; D gene ambiguous. Per germline, CDR1 SQVTM and CDR2 ANQGSEA. This CDR3 region has 15 residues. CDR3 residues: CSVEGCVGITDRQNF. The CDR3 bases are TGCAGCGTTGAGGGCTGTGTCGGCATCACAGATAGGCAGAATTTT.

This chain connects TRBV5-1 to TRBJ2-3; no clear D gene. This CDR3 is built from 16 residues. The ends were cut back, 1 base at V and 2 bases at J, with 14 bases in the middle. Germline CDR1 and CDR2: SGHRS and YFSETQ. Here the CDR3 DNA reads TGCGCCAGCAGCTTGAACGGCATGGGAAACACAGATACGCAGTATTTT. This translates into CASSLNGMGNTDTQYF.

On this clonotype itself: A read error may produce the germline difference seen at one junction end. The CDR3 spells CASSLGGQGRDGQFF. For the CDR3, the DNA is TGTGCCAGTAGCTTGGGGGGACAGGGGAGGGATGGGCAGTTCTTC. The chain is built from TRBV5-4 and TRBJ2-1; 10 nucleotides match TRBD1. The CDR3 runs 15 residues. Germline V gene lookup returns CDR1 SGHNT and CDR2 YYREEE (reference sequence).

As to this clonotype: The junction departs from the called germline gene at one end, perhaps through a read error. The chain employs TRBV11-2 and TRBJ2-2, with D perhaps matching TRBD2 (5 bases). The CDR3 is made up of 15 amino acids. Germline V gene data show CDR1 as SGHAT and CDR2 as FQNNGV. This chain's CDR3 is CASSLDLSSPWELSF. The DNA of the CDR3 is TGTGCCAGCAGCTTAGATCTAAGCAGCCCCTGGGAGCTGTCTTTT.

In the case of this clonotype: At one end the junction does not follow the germline gene, possibly because of a read error. The chain combines TRBV7-8 with TRBJ2-6, with a tentative D call TRBD2 (5 bases). Germline lookup yields CDR1 SGHVS and CDR2 FQNEAQ. This CDR3 contains 17 residues. The CDR3 DNA reads as TGTGCCAGCAGCTCTGCGGTAGCGCGCTCTAGGGCCAACGTCCTGACTTTC. Protein sequence: CASSSAVARSRANVLTF.

The chain couples TRBV11-1 to TRBJ2-7, with D tentatively TRBD1 (5 bases). Trimming took off 10 bases at V and 7 bases at J, with 29 bases between the two ends. This CDR3 comprises 16 residues. Germline CDR1 is SGHAT and CDR2 is FQDESV (reference sequence). CDR3 in DNA: TGTGCCACGAGCCTGCGCGTCAGGGCATCCCTGGGGGAGCAGTACTTC. Translating gives CATSLRVRASLGEQYF.

V gene TRBV29-1 combines with J gene TRBJ2-3; D is perhaps TRBD2 (5 bases). The ends were cut back, 7 bases at V and 2 bases at J, with 13 bases in the middle. The CDR3 extends over 13 amino acids. Germline lookup yields CDR1 SQVTM and CDR2 ANQGSEA. CDR3 sequence: CSAQRWDTDTQYF. In nucleotides, the CDR3 is TGCAGCGCCCAGCGGTGGGACACAGATACGCAGTATTTT.

Comments on this clonotype: Sequence at one end of the junction differs from germline and may be a read error. The V and J genes are TRBV12-3 or TRBV12-4 and TRBJ1-2; no reliable D call. This CDR3 is 12 amino acids long. In DNA, the CDR3 is TGTGTCAGCAACTCTGGAGGTATGGGCTACATCTTC. It codes for CVSNSGGMGYIF.

Regarding this clonotype: The junction and the germline gene differ at one end; a read error may be behind it. The chain uses TRBV28 and TRBJ2-7; perhaps TRBD2 as D (6 bases). Germline loops: CDR1 MDHEN, CDR2 SYDVKM. The CDR3 loop spans 14 amino acids. The CDR3 nucleotides read TGTGCCAGCGGTTTATACGGGAGAGTAGACGAGCAGTACTTC. This sequence encodes CASGLYGRVDEQYF.